This is a list of T cell receptor beta chains from one sample in a study of blood T cell repertoires in COVID-19. The assay was immunoSEQ multiplex PCR, and TCRdb's table has in-frame clones only and misses some. Here the sample spans over 70,000 clones, 88% being singletons. Sample: peripheral blood. Receptors were obtained from a man at least 80 years old with acute or convalescent COVID-19. The CDR3 runs from the conserved cysteine through the conserved F or W. The D gene is left open where the match is weak. Only part of the rows carry a size: once, few, many, or a class if the clone is expanded.

clone_size | d_call | j_call | v_call | cdr3_nt | cdr3_aa
- | - | TRBJ2-1 | TRBV28 | TGTGCCAGCAGGACGGCTGGAGTAGCGGCTATCTACAATGAGCAGTTCTTC | CASRTAGVAAIYNEQFF
once | TRBD1 | TRBJ2-2 | TRBV5-1 | TGCGCCAGCCGGGTCGGGACAGGGACCGGGGAGCTGTTTTTT | CASRVGTGTGELFF
- | - | TRBJ2-7 | TRBV20-1 | TGCAGTGCTAGTAGGCTAGCCAGCGAGCAGTACTTC | CSASRLASEQYF
- | - | TRBJ2-3 | TRBV4-2 | TGTGCCAGCAGCCAAGCGGAGGGAACAGATACGCAGTATTTT | CASSQAEGTDTQYF
- | - | TRBJ2-3 | TRBV7-8 | TGTGCCAGCAGCTTTGGCAAAAACACAGATACGCAGTATTTT | CASSFGKNTDTQYF
- | - | TRBJ1-1 | TRBV7-9 | TGTGCCAGCAGCTTAGGCCCACCTCAGGCTGAAGCTTTCTTT | CASSLGPPQAEAFF
- | TRBD1 | TRBJ2-1 | TRBV11-3 | TGTGCCAGCAGTCAGGACAGGGTTGGTGACAATGAGCAGTTCTTC | CASSQDRVGDNEQFF
few | - | TRBJ1-3 | TRBV28 | TGTGCCATAGGGGGAGGGGCCACAATCTCTGGAAACACCATATATTTT | CAIGGGATISGNTIYF
- | - | TRBJ1-3 | TRBV28 | TGTGCCAGCAGTGTATCGGTAGTAACTGGAAACACCATATATTTT | CASSVSVVTGNTIYF
once | - | TRBJ2-7 | TRBV7-2 | TGTGCCAGCAGCTTAGCGACGGGCTACGAGCAGTACTTC | CASSLATGYEQYF
- | - | TRBJ2-3 | TRBV25-1 | TGTGCCAGCAGTGAAGCCGCCTTGGGGGGTCTGGCGCAGTATTTT | CASSEAALGGLAQYF
- | TRBD1 | TRBJ1-6 | TRBV4-1 | TGCGCCAGCAGCCAAGACAGGGGGCGCCCCCCCCTCCACTTT | CASSQDRGRPPLHF
once | - | TRBJ1-3 | TRBV18 | TGTGCCAGCTCACCATTGAGGGGGAGCTCGTCTGGAAACACCATATATTTT | CASSPLRGSSSGNTIYF
- | - | TRBJ2-3 | TRBV24-1 | TGTGCCACCAGTGCTTCAGGGGGCACAGATACGCAGTATTTT | CATSASGGTDTQYF
- | - | TRBJ2-2 | TRBV19 | TGTGCCAGTAGTATCAGGGGAGGGACACTAACCGGGGAGCTGTTTTTT | CASSIRGGTLTGELFF
- | TRBD1 | TRBJ1-6 | TRBV2 | TGTGCCAGCAGTTCGGGACAGGGAGAATATAATTCACCCCTCCACTTT | CASSSGQGEYNSPLHF
- | - | TRBJ1-1 | TRBV7-9 | TGTGCCAGCAGCACAATTTTTGACACTGAAGCTTTCTTT | CASSTIFDTEAFF
- | - | TRBJ1-1 | TRBV7-8 | TGTGCCAGCAGCTTAGGGGGGGGTAACACTGAAGCTTTCTTT | CASSLGGGNTEAFF
- | TRBD1 | TRBJ1-6 | TRBV6-5 | TGTGCCAGCAGTCCGGACAGGGGGAATTCACCCCTCCACTTT | CASSPDRGNSPLHF
- | TRBD1 | TRBJ1-1 | TRBV15 | TGTGCCACCAGCAGAGATCAGGGGGGATGGACTGAAGCTTTCTTT | CATSRDQGGWTEAFF
- | - | TRBJ1-4 | TRBV25-1 | TGTGCCAGCAGCCACCAGGGAAAACTGTTTTTT | CASSHQGKLFF
- | TRBD2 | TRBJ2-2 | TRBV9 | TGTGCCAGCAGCGTAGCTATTAGCGGGAAGGGCGGGGAGCTGTTTTTT | CASSVAISGKGGELFF
- | TRBD1 | TRBJ1-2 | TRBV5-4 | TGTGCCAGCAGCTTTGGACAGGGGAGTTATGGCTACACCTTC | CASSFGQGSYGYTF
- | TRBD1 | TRBJ1-5 | TRBV28 | TGTGCCAGCTCCGGGACAGGGGGCGCGGGAAGGCAGCCCCAGCATTTT | CASSGTGGAGRQPQHF
- | TRBD1 | TRBJ1-2 | TRBV15 | TGTGCCACCAGCAGAGAGAACAGGGGAGAGTATGGCTACACCTTC | CATSRENRGEYGYTF
- | - | TRBJ1-1 | TRBV21-1 | TGTGCCAGCAGCAAAGATGGACAGGGTATCGCTGAAGCTTTCTTT | CASSKDGQGIAEAFF
- | - | TRBJ1-3 | TRBV6-5 | TGTGCCAGCAGCGCTATCACTCCTTCTGGAAACACCATATATTTT | CASSAITPSGNTIYF
- | TRBD1 | TRBJ2-1 | TRBV24-1 | TGTGCCACCAGTAATCCGGGACAGAATTCCTACAATGAGCAGTTCTTC | CATSNPGQNSYNEQFF
once | TRBD1 | TRBJ1-2 | TRBV10-2 | TGCGCCAGCAGTGAGCCGGGACAGAAAAAGCCCTATGGCTACACCTTC | CASSEPGQKKPYGYTF
- | TRBD1 | TRBJ1-4 | TRBV29-1 | TGCAGCGTTGAGACAGGGCTGGGTGAAAAACTGTTTTTT | CSVETGLGEKLFF
- | - | TRBJ2-5 | TRBV12-3/TRBV12-4 | TGTGCCAGCAGTTTTGGGGGGAAGGAGACCCAGTACTTC | CASSFGGKETQYF
- | - | TRBJ2-7 | TRBV12-3/TRBV12-4 | TGTGCCAGCAGTTTTCCCAGCTACGAGCAGTACTTC | CASSFPSYEQYF
- | - | TRBJ1-6 | TRBV7-8 | TGTGCCAGCAGCCCACTGAGTGCGGGCGCCTATAATTCACCCCTCCACTTT | CASSPLSAGAYNSPLHF
- | - | TRBJ1-4 | TRBV19 | TGTGCCAGTAGTATAAGGACTGCTAAACTGTTTTTT | CASSIRTAKLFF
- | - | TRBJ1-2 | TRBV5-1 | TGCGCCAGCAGCTTGGCGCTAGACTATGGCTACACCTTC | CASSLALDYGYTF